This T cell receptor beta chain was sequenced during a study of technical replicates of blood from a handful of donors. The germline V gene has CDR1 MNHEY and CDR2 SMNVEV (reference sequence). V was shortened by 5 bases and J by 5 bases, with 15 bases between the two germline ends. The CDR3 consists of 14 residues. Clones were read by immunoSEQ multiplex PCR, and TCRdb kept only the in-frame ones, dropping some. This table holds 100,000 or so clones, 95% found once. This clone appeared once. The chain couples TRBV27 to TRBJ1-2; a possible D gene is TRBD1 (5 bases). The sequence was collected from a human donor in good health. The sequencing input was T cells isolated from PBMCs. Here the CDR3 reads CASSPFWGGYGYTF. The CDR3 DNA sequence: TGTGCCAGCAGTCCCTTTTGGGGCGGATATGGCTACACCTTC.